Following are 18 T cell receptor beta chains from one sample sequenced in a study of vaccination effects on CD4 cells after COVID-19. Their target antigens are unknown. Clones were sequenced by immunoSEQ multiplex PCR, and TCRdb holds only the in-frame ones, with some missing. The sample consists of about 48,000 clones, 50% to 80% of them appearing once. Upon completion of about 10 days in culture, CD4+ T cells were isolated. The material was CD4+ T cells from PBMCs cultured without peptide, obtained before COVID-19 vaccination. The receptor source for this set is a human donor who received a COVID-19 vaccine.

The chain is built from TRBV28 and TRBJ1-6, with TRBD1 matching 8 bases. V trimming: 2 bases; J trimming: 5 bases; junction bases outside the gene matches: 2. Germline V gives CDR1 MDHEN, CDR2 SYDVKM. This CDR3 contains 15 residues. CDR3 nucleotides: TGTGCCAGCAGTTTACAGGGGGCACATAATTCACCCCTCCACTTT. Its protein product is CASSLQGAHNSPLHF.

The rearrangement uses TRBV5-1 and TRBJ1-5, with D unclear. Germline CDR1 and CDR2: SGHRS and YFSETQ. CDR3 length: 15 residues. Trimming shortened V by 0 bases and J by 2 bases, and 9 bases separated the two germline ends. For the CDR3, the DNA is TGCGCCAGCAGCTTGGGAGTCGCGGGCAATCAGCCCCAGCATTTT. It is translated as CASSLGVAGNQPQHF. Using reference TRBV5-1 and TRBJ1-5 for the parts outside the CDR3, the full variable domain is KAGVTQTPRYLIKTRGQQVTLSCSPISGHRSVSWYQQTPGQGLQFLFEYFSETQRNKGNFPGRFSGRQFSNSRSEMNVSTLELGDSALYLCASSLGVAGNQPQHFGDGTRLSIL.

V and J are TRBV12-3 or TRBV12-4 and TRBJ1-1; D remains ambiguous. V lost 8 bases, J lost 1 base, and 11 bases lay in between. This CDR3 is built from 13 residues. The CDR3 nucleotides are TGTGCCAGCTCCCCTGAGGAGAACACTGAAGCTTTCTTT. As protein: CASSPEENTEAFF.

The V call is TRBV28, the J call TRBJ1-4, with 7 bases aligning to TRBD1. Trimming removed 5 bases from V and 2 bases from J; junction bases left unmatched: 2. The CDR3 is made up of 14 amino acids. Germline assignment: CDR1 MDHEN and CDR2 SYDVKM. The CDR3 DNA sequence: TGTGCCAGCAGTCAACAGGGGACTAATGAAAAACTGTTTTTT. Residues: CASSQQGTNEKLFF. Using reference TRBV28 and TRBJ1-4 for the parts outside the CDR3, the full variable domain is DVKVTQSSRYLVKRTGEKVFLECVQDMDHENMFWYRQDPGLGLRLIYFSYDVKMKEKGDIPEGYSVSREKKERFSLILESASTNQTSMYLCASSQQGTNEKLFFGSGTQLSVL.

The chain employs TRBV2 and TRBJ2-5, with 14 bases matching TRBD2. The ends lost 3 bases at V and 4 bases at J; junction bases unmatched: 1. Germline loops: CDR1 SNHLY, CDR2 FYNNEI. This CDR3 is built from 15 residues. CDR3 coding DNA: TGTGCCAGCAGTGAGGGACTAGCGGGAGTAGAGACCCAGTACTTC. This sequence encodes CASSEGLAGVETQYF.

The chain carries TRBV6-1 and TRBJ1-1; a weak D match, TRBD1 (6 bases). This CDR3 has 15 amino acids. Germline V CDR1 and CDR2: MNHNS, SASEGT. The V gene lost 0 bases and the J gene lost 1 base, with 9 bases spanning the gap. The CDR3 loop is CASSEAPGANTEAFF. DNA of the CDR3: TGTGCCAGCAGTGAAGCTCCAGGGGCGAACACTGAAGCTTTCTTT.

The chain has TRBV27 and TRBJ2-7; TRBD2 might be the D (6 bases). This CDR3 is 16 amino acids long. The germline CDR1 and CDR2 sequences are MNHEY and SMNVEV (reference sequence). Between the trimmed V and J ends, which lost 2 bases and 4 bases, there was a span of 18 bases. CDR3 sequence reads: CASSLNGQGLPYEQYF. In DNA form, the CDR3 reads TGTGCCAGCAGTTTAAACGGGCAGGGACTTCCTTACGAGCAGTACTTC.

This chain connects TRBV5-1 to TRBJ2-7; D might be TRBD1 or TRBD2, each matching 5 bases. The CDR3 covers 14 residues. V lost 0 bases to trimming and J lost 6 bases, with 13 bases between them. Germline V gene lookup returns CDR1 SGHRS and CDR2 YFSETQ. The CDR3 sequence: CASSLGNVGGEQYF. CDR3 bases: TGCGCCAGCAGCTTGGGAAACGTTGGGGGCGAGCAGTACTTC.

The chain links TRBV19 to TRBJ1-4; possible D gene TRBD1, 6 bases. Trimming pared 5 bases from V and 4 bases from J, leaving 14 bases between. Germline assignment: CDR1 LNHDA and CDR2 SQIVND (reference sequence). The CDR3 is 15 residues long. The CDR3 is CASSQGQLLNEKLFF. CDR3 DNA: TGTGCCAGTAGTCAAGGACAGCTCCTTAATGAAAAACTGTTTTTT.

The chain links TRBV3-1 (or the pseudogene TRBV3-2) to TRBJ1-2, with D perhaps TRBD1 (5 bases). V lost 1 base to trimming and J lost 2 bases, with 11 bases between them. Germline-derived CDR1 and CDR2 are LGHDT and YNNKEL (reference sequence). The CDR3 length is 15 residues. The CDR3 is CASSQAFGGNYGYTF. The CDR3 DNA reads TGTGCCAGCAGCCAAGCCTTTGGGGGGAACTATGGCTACACCTTC.

DNA for the CDR3: TGTGCCAGCAGGGCTAGCGGGATGAATGAGCAGTTCTTC. This codes for CASRASGMNEQFF. The chain carries TRBV2 and TRBJ2-1, with 9 positions matching TRBD2. The CDR3 has 13 residues. V shed 6 bases, J shed 7 bases, and the junction held 4 bases outside the gene matches. Germline loops: CDR1 SNHLY, CDR2 FYNNEI.

This clone was counted only a few times. The rearrangement joins TRBV28 to TRBJ1-4; D gene ambiguous. Germline CDR1 and CDR2: MDHEN and SYDVKM. CDR3 length: 17 amino acids. V dropped 2 bases and J dropped 0 bases, with 13 bases sitting between them. CDR3 sequence: CASSLGLVRATNEKLFF. For the CDR3, the DNA is TGTGCCAGCAGTTTAGGTCTGGTGAGAGCAACTAATGAAAAACTGTTTTTT.

The chain uses TRBV30 and TRBJ1-4, with 10 bases that match TRBD1. This CDR3 has 13 amino acids. The V gene's germline CDR1 is GTSNPN and CDR2 SVGIG (reference sequence). The trim removed 6 bases at V and 7 bases at J, leaving 5 bases unmatched. This CDR3 is CACSGQGFEKLFF. In nucleotides, the CDR3 is TGTGCCTGCTCGGGACAGGGGTTTGAAAAACTGTTTTTT.

The chain has TRBV5-1 and TRBJ2-1; D is undetermined. CDR3 size: 14 residues. Trimming cost V 1 base and J 0 bases, with 5 bases left between them. The germline gives CDR1 SGHRS, CDR2 YFSETQ. The CDR3 spells CASSLTTSYNEQFF. The CDR3 coding sequence is TGCGCCAGCAGCTTGACCACCTCCTACAATGAGCAGTTCTTC.

This clone has a single count. The V gene is TRBV10-3, the J gene TRBJ2-3, with D perhaps TRBD2 (5 bases). Trimming took off 4 bases at V and 7 bases at J, with 18 bases between the two ends. Germline V gives CDR1 ENHRY, CDR2 SYGVKD. This CDR3 contains 15 residues. The CDR3 bases are TGTGCCATCAGTGTACCTTCCCGGGGTCTAAATACGCAGTATTTT. Amino acid sequence: CAISVPSRGLNTQYF.

This clone was seen a handful of times. CDR3 coding DNA: TGTGCCAGCAGCCAAGAGACTGGAAGTGAAGCTTTCTTT. Protein product: CASSQETGSEAFF. The gene calls are TRBV14 and TRBJ1-1; D remains ambiguous. Trimming cost V 0 bases and J 7 bases, with 9 bases left between them. CDR1 is SGHDN and CDR2 is FVKESK in the germline V gene. The CDR3 runs to 13 residues.

The V and J genes are TRBV6-1 and TRBJ2-2; 8 positions agree with TRBD1. This CDR3 has 13 amino acids. Germline values: CDR1 MNHNS, CDR2 SASEGT. Trimming took 3 bases from V and 6 from J; bases not matched to a gene: 0. The CDR3 region has the DNA TGTGCCAGCAGTGAGACAGGGGCCGGGGAGCTGTTTTTT. Translating gives CASSETGAGELFF.

J is TRBJ2-7 and V is TRBV6-5; 7 nucleotides line up with TRBD2. J was trimmed by 7 bases and V by 6 bases; bases with no gene match: 15. This CDR3 is 15 amino acids long. Germline V gene sequence: CDR1 MNHEY, CDR2 SVGAGI. The CDR3 region has the DNA TGTGCCAGCAGCGGGACCGGGGAGGGCGCGAGGGAGCAGTACTTC. It codes for CASSGTGEGAREQYF.